This T cell receptor beta chain was documented in a study of blood T cell repertoires in COVID-19. Original processing methods: For nucleated cells, counts were estimated from reference gene primer amplification. The data were produced by immunoSEQ multiplex PCR, yet TCRdb's version contains in-frame clones alone and is incomplete. That table is the source of V, J and clone size, and D and trimming were worked out from the DNA. The profile covers over 200,000 clones, with just over 85% appearing a single time and 15% to 18% taken by the ten largest. Individuals drawn from approximately 26 US areas were roughly 18 to 100 years old. Donors in Cohort 3 who had recovered were those with two negative PCRs, healthcare professional clearance, or resolution of their symptoms. This clone was counted a few times. CDR1 is MGHDK, CDR2 SYGVNS, per germline. V was trimmed by 4 bases and J by 15 bases, leaving 15 bases between them. This CDR3 has 12 amino acids.

The chain has TRBV25-1 and TRBJ1-4; possible D gene TRBD1, 6 bases. The source material was PBMCs or T cells enriched from blood (not recorded which). The TCR sequence derives from a man aged 18 to 29 who had recovered from COVID-19. The CDR3 loop reads CASSGTGSRVFF. CDR3 coding DNA: TGTGCCAGCAGTGGCACAGGGTCCAGGGTGTTTTTT.